The 19 T cell receptor beta chains below come from one sample, sequenced in a study of cytomegalovirus exposure and HLA in healthy donors. PCR was performed using 60 Vbeta and 13 Jbeta primers. Libraries were prepared by immunoSEQ multiplex PCR; TCRdb keeps only in-frame clonotypes and omits some of them. The sample includes 85,000 to 130,000 clones, more than 60% of them seen just once. Source material: PBMCs. The receptors originated from a man aged 60-69 years in good health and CMV-seronegative.

This chain links TRBV7-9 with TRBJ2-2; D might be TRBD2 (5 bases). Looked up from germline, CDR1 is SEHNR and CDR2 is FQNEAQ (reference sequence). This CDR3 spans 16 amino acids. Trimming stripped 2 bases from V and 4 bases from J, with 14 bases between. The CDR3 spells CASSLSSYWSTGELFF. For the CDR3, the DNA is TGTGCCAGCAGCTTATCTAGCTACTGGAGCACCGGGGAGCTGTTTTTT.

The chain links TRBV5-1 to TRBJ2-5; the match to TRBD1 covers 7 bases. Germline V gene data show CDR1 as SGHRS and CDR2 as YFSETQ. CDR3 length: 15 residues. V lost 0 bases to trimming and J lost 5 bases; unmatched junction nucleotides: 7. In DNA, the CDR3 is TGCGCCAGCAGCTTGGGACAGGGCGGTCCCGAGACCCAGTACTTC. As protein: CASSLGQGGPETQYF. Supplemented by reference TRBV5-1 and TRBJ2-5, the full variable domain reads KAGVTQTPRYLIKTRGQQVTLSCSPISGHRSVSWYQQTPGQGLQFLFEYFSETQRNKGNFPGRFSGRQFSNSRSEMNVSTLELGDSALYLCASSLGQGGPETQYFGPGTRLLVL.

This chain connects TRBV5-1 to TRBJ2-1, with 9 bases aligning to TRBD2. The CDR3 contains 13 residues. The germline CDR1 and CDR2 sequences are SGHRS and YFSETQ. V was pared by 4 bases and J by 8 bases, with 4 bases of the junction left unmatched. CDR3 sequence (DNA): TGCGCCAGCAGCGGGACTAGCATTGATGAGCAGTTCTTC. Translating gives CASSGTSIDEQFF.

The chain joins TRBV5-1 to TRBJ1-1, with D possibly being TRBD1 (5 bases). The CDR3 covers 13 residues. CDR1 and CDR2 (germline): SGHRS, YFSETQ. The V gene lost 5 bases and the J gene lost 3 bases, with 11 bases spanning the gap. The CDR3 loop is CASRGGDDTEAFF. CDR3 in DNA: TGCGCCAGCAGGGGGGGGGACGACACTGAAGCTTTCTTT.

The V call is TRBV19, the J call TRBJ2-3, with 11 bases lining up with TRBD2. The CDR3 consists of 16 residues. Trimming at V came to 3 bases and at J to 7 bases, leaving 9 bases not matched to a gene. CDR1 and CDR2 (germline): LNHDA, SQIVND (reference sequence). The CDR3 sequence: CASSIEKLAGVNTQYF. CDR3 nucleotides: TGTGCCAGTAGTATTGAGAAACTAGCGGGGGTGAATACGCAGTATTTT.

This rearrangement joins TRBV4-3 to TRBJ1-5; 8 positions match TRBD1. Germline V gives CDR1 LGHNA, CDR2 YSLEER. There are 16 residues in the CDR3. Losses at the gene ends were 4 bases for V and 6 bases for J; bases not matched to a gene: 11. The CDR3 loop is CASSPHTTGESQPQHF. CDR3 nucleotide sequence: TGCGCCAGCAGCCCTCACACGACAGGGGAAAGTCAGCCCCAGCATTTT.

This chain uses TRBV7-9 with TRBJ2-5; 7 nucleotides agree with TRBD2. V lost 0 bases, J lost 4 bases, and 8 bases stayed unmatched. Per the germline V gene, CDR1 is SEHNR and CDR2 is FQNEAQ (reference sequence). The CDR3 loop spans 16 amino acids. This CDR3 is CASSLAYKGRGETQYF. The CDR3 DNA reads as TGTGCCAGCAGCTTAGCTTATAAGGGGAGGGGAGAGACCCAGTACTTC.

V and J are TRBV2 and TRBJ2-3; D might be TRBD1 (6 bases). The CDR3 is made up of 14 amino acids. Germline CDR1 SNHLY, CDR2 FYNNEI. With 7 bases removed from V and 2 bases from J, the gap between germline ends came to 13 bases. The CDR3 DNA reads TGTGCCAGCAAGGGGGAGATAGTCACAGATACGCAGTATTTT. Its translation: CASKGEIVTDTQYF.

The chain couples TRBV2 to TRBJ1-6, with unresolved D. The CDR3 extends over 13 amino acids. The germline V gene has CDR1 SNHLY and CDR2 FYNNEI. Between the trimmed V and J ends, which lost 10 bases and 0 bases, there was a span of 7 bases. CDR3 residues: CATSSSYNSPLHF. In nucleotides, the CDR3 is TGTGCCACCAGCAGCTCCTATAATTCACCCCTCCACTTT.

The V gene is TRBV11-2, the J gene TRBJ2-1; 9 nucleotides match TRBD1. This CDR3 spans 15 amino acids. Germline CDR1 reads SGHAT; CDR2 reads FQNNGV. Germline trimming cut 5 bases from V and 3 bases from J; bases unmatched to any gene: 5. The DNA of the CDR3 is TGTGCCAGCAGCGTTACAGGGGGCGGCTACAATGAGCAGTTCTTC. Translating gives CASSVTGGGYNEQFF.

This chain uses TRBV2 with TRBJ1-4, with TRBD1 as a possible D gene (5 bases). The CDR3 has 12 residues. Germline CDR1 reads SNHLY; CDR2 reads FYNNEI. V was trimmed by 8 bases and J by 4 bases, leaving 8 bases between them. The CDR3 bases are TGTGCCAGCCAAGGGGATAATGAAAAACTGTTTTTT. Residues: CASQGDNEKLFF.

This clone was detected a few times. The rearrangement links TRBV2 to TRBJ1-4; D unclear. The CDR3 covers 16 residues. V was cut by 3 bases and J by 0 bases, with 11 bases left in between. Germline V gene data show CDR1 as SNHLY and CDR2 as FYNNEI. The chain's CDR3 is CASSEVALATNEKLFF. The CDR3 DNA is TGTGCCAGCAGTGAGGTCGCACTTGCAACTAATGAAAAACTGTTTTTT.

This sequence joins TRBV27 and TRBJ2-7, with 8 bases lining up with TRBD1. CDR3 size: 13 residues. CDR1 is MNHEY, CDR2 SMNVEV, per germline (reference sequence). With 6 bases clipped from V and 7 bases from J, the junction kept 8 bases outside the gene matches. CDR3 sequence: CASRFQGAREQYF. In nucleotides, the CDR3 is TGTGCCAGCAGGTTTCAGGGGGCTCGGGAGCAGTACTTC.

This chain connects TRBV11-3 to TRBJ2-1; 10 nucleotides match TRBD2. The CDR3 contains 14 residues. Germline assignment: CDR1 SGHNT and CDR2 YENEEA. J lost 4 bases, V lost 3 bases, and 0 bases had no gene match. CDR3 protein: CASSFSGGYNEQFF. DNA of the CDR3: TGTGCCAGCAGCTTTAGCGGGGGGTACAATGAGCAGTTCTTC.

This chain links TRBV5-1 with TRBJ1-2; 8 positions match TRBD1. Germline CDR1 SGHRS, CDR2 YFSETQ. This CDR3 region has 15 residues. The junction had 13 bases not matched to a gene; V was cut back by 4 bases and J by 8 bases. The CDR3 protein is CASSPHAVQGGGYTF. DNA for the CDR3: TGCGCCAGCAGCCCTCACGCCGTACAGGGGGGCGGCTACACCTTC. The full variable domain, rest sourced from reference TRBV5-1 and TRBJ1-2, is KAGVTQTPRYLIKTRGQQVTLSCSPISGHRSVSWYQQTPGQGLQFLFEYFSETQRNKGNFPGRFSGRQFSNSRSEMNVSTLELGDSALYLCASSPHAVQGGGYTFGSGTRLTVV.

This chain joins TRBV27 and TRBJ1-1; 10 bases align to TRBD1. The germline V gene has CDR1 MNHEY and CDR2 SMNVEV (reference sequence). This CDR3 is built from 13 residues. V shed 6 bases, J shed 9 bases, and the junction held 7 bases outside the gene matches. The CDR3 DNA follows: TGTGCCAGCAGGGGACAGGGGACATTTAAAGCTTTCTTT. This codes for CASRGQGTFKAFF.

The chain has TRBV28 and TRBJ1-6; D is undetermined. CDR3 size: 13 residues. Germline assignment: CDR1 MDHEN and CDR2 SYDVKM. V was trimmed by 2 bases and J by 9 bases, leaving 8 bases between them. The DNA for the CDR3 is TGTGCCAGCAGTTTAGGAGGCCCTTCACCCCTCCACTTT. Its protein is CASSLGGPSPLHF.

The V and J genes are TRBV7-2 and TRBJ2-1, with 11 bases fitting TRBD2. Trimming took 1 base from V and 8 from J; bases not matched to a gene: 7. Germline CDR1 is SGHTA and CDR2 is FQGNSA. The CDR3 length is 16 residues. CDR3 protein: CASSLGRLAGFYEQFF. The CDR3 coding sequence is TGTGCCAGCAGCTTAGGGCGACTAGCGGGGTTCTATGAGCAGTTCTTC.

The chain uses TRBV5-8 and TRBJ2-5; 7 bases agree with TRBD1. Trimming cost V 2 bases and J 0 bases; bases outside gene matches: 4. The CDR3 is made up of 15 amino acids. The germline CDR1 and CDR2 sequences are SGHTS and YDEGEE. As DNA, the CDR3 is TGTGCCAGCAGCTTTCAGGGACAGCACCAAGAGACCCAGTACTTC. Translation: CASSFQGQHQETQYF.